Listed here is a single TCR beta chain. Its antigen specificity is not known. Per-base qualities were not stored, and no clone one base away is much larger. The data belong to a study of T cell responses to AZD1222 COVID-19 vaccine (dated by TCRdb to the early 2020s). Notes on the research overall: TCR sequencing covered roughly 230 trial participants: 200 to 210 given two doses of AZD1222 and about 26 given two doses of MenACWY control vaccine. Trial participants were enrolled by age into 18-55, 56-69 and 70-plus year subgroups, with about 150, 28 and 57 TCR-sequenced participants respectively. Overall results and qualifications from the work: Conclusions about previously exposed vaccinees are limited because only a handful of AZD1222 recipients were SARS-CoV-2 seropositive at baseline. In the small 56-69-year group, the increase in depth fell short of significance, most likely because of low power. CD4 TCRs associated with the vaccine covered the entire spike protein, and the dominant responses were in regions 160-218 and 743-854. Because no day 14 peak-response samples were available, repertoires were characterized only after the peak T cell response. Spike-specific TCR breadth and depth rose significantly after two AZD1222 doses compared with day 0 and with MenACWY recipients. Reportedly, almost half of the unique spike-specific TCRs recognized epitopes lying outside the regions that are mutated in the B.1.351 and B.1.1.7 variants. Participants were mostly white British and included more females than males, and it was suggested by the authors that clonal diversity may have been underestimated.

The time point tag for this specimen amounts to: about 28 days (+/-7) after the second vaccine dose. AZD1222 recipients with second doses at about 4 weeks or about 12 weeks were pooled, because spike-specific TCR depth and breadth did not differ between schedules. Samples from vaccinated people were obtained from the UK trials COV001 and COV002, which included a single-blind randomized controlled phase 2/3 trial of AZD1222 (ChAdOx1 nCoV-19) in healthy adults. For TCRbeta chain sequencing, PBMC samples were collected from trial participants at day 0 and at day 28 after the second dose. Spanning cysteine to phenylalanine, the CDR3 consists of 12 amino acids. The DNA shown is the 36-base CDR3, in frame from base 1. V loses 6 bases, J loses 1 base, and the germline ends lie 6 bases apart. Sequences MNHEY (CDR1) and SVGAGI (CDR2) are obtained from the germline V gene. The CDR3 regions of human TCRbeta chains were analyzed by immunosequencing. Per the original workflow: TCRs in the repertoires were matched against a reference library of SARS-CoV-2-specific TCRs that had been generated with the MIRA antigen-specificity platform. Breadth meant the fraction of unique TCRs that were SARS-CoV-2-associated, whereas depth meant the fraction of total T cells that were SARS-CoV-2-associated. Using the MIRA data, each spike-specific TCR was mapped to the spike region that the TCR reacts to and placed in a CD4 or CD8 class. Log10-transformed breadth and depth values were compared by one-way ANOVA with Sidak's multiple comparisons tests. TCRdb obtained this table from immuneACCESS and retained in-frame rearrangements with V and J assigned. These tables miss some clones; where compared with another copy, unresolved V genes account for less than half of the shortfall, and the remainder is unexplained. V and J calls and clone size are those listed in that table; D and trimming were worked out from the DNA. The table for this sample lists 95,000 to 150,000 clones; about 92% of them were counted only once. The ten largest clones take up 4.5% to 6% of the sample.

The receptor was derived from an adult who received the AZD1222 COVID-19 vaccine. Recombination joined TRBV6-5 with TRBJ1-2, and TRBD1 may be the D gene, going by 6 matching bases. The source was peripheral blood, collected 28 days after the second AZD1222 dose. The DNA is TGTGCCAGCAGACAGGGTAACTATGGCTACACCTTC. It encodes CASRQGNYGYTF.